This T cell receptor (beta chain) was documented in a study of T cell responses to AZD1222 COVID-19 vaccine. V gave up 3 bases and J gave up 5 bases; unmatched junction bases: 7. The CDR3 consists of 14 residues. Per the germline V gene, CDR1 is SGHRS and CDR2 is YFSETQ. Details on this clone: Its antigen is as yet unknown.

Study findings and constraints: Samples come after the peak T cell response, not at day 14. Only a handful of AZD1222 recipients, several in all, had baseline seropositivity. CD4 TCRs associated with vaccination spanned spike, dominating at 160-218 and 743-854.

Produced via immunoSEQ multiplex PCR; TCRdb's table is partial and in-frame only. Among about 68,000 clones listed, roughly 88% were seen once. The source material was peripheral blood, sampled on day 0 of AZD1222 vaccination. J is TRBJ2-7 and V is TRBV5-1, with 8 nucleotides matching TRBD2. This sequence was found in an adult in good health. The CDR3 reads CASSSPDGGDEQYF. For the CDR3, the DNA is TGCGCCAGCAGCTCACCAGACGGGGGGGACGAGCAGTACTTC.